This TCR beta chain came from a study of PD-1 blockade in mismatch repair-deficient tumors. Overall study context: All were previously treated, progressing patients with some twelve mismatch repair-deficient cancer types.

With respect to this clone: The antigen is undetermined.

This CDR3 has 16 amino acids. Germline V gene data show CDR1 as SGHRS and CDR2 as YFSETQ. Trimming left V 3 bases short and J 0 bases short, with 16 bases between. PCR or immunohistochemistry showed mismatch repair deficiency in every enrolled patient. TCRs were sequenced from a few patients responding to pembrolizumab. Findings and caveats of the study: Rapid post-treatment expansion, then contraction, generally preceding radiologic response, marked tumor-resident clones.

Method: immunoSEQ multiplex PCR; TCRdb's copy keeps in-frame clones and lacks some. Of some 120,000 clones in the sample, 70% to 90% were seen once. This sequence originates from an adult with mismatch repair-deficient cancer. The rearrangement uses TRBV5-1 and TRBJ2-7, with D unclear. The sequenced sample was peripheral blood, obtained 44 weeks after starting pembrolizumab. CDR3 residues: CASSSPDSRPSYEQYF. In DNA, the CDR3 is TGCGCCAGCAGCTCCCCCGATAGCCGCCCCTCCTACGAGCAGTACTTC.